This T cell receptor beta chain was identified during a study of T cells in Graves' hyperthyroidism and ophthalmopathy. Study at large: Peripheral blood samples were taken at initial diagnosis, prior to any treatment. Study-wide results and caveats: Most clonotypes expanded in the thyroid (above 0.001) were also present in blood.

Looked up from germline, CDR1 is SGDLS and CDR2 is YYNGEE. The V and J ends lost 0 bases and 1 base, in that order; junction bases with no gene match: 8. The length of the CDR3 is 17 residues. The sample holds many counts of this clonotype. Its antigen remains unidentified. The source material, RNA transcripts, was used to amplify TCR beta CDR3 regions. TCR CDR3 regions were first amplified by RT-PCR with HTBI primers. TCRdb itself ran the multiplex PCR reads through MiXCR, one entry per CDR3 protein. Among approximately 400,000 distinct CDR3 sequences listed, about 16% were seen once. Newly diagnosed hyperthyroidism patients aged 18 to 65 years had disease lasting under 2 months.

Sequencing was carried out using blood. The V and J genes are TRBV9 and TRBJ2-5; 8 nucleotides align to TRBD2. The source of this sequence is a woman in her twenties or thirties with Graves' hyperthyroidism. CDR3 bases: TGTGCCAGCAGCGTAGGCGCTAGCGGGTTTGCCCAAGAGACCCAGTACTTC. Translated, it gives CASSVGASGFAQETQYF.